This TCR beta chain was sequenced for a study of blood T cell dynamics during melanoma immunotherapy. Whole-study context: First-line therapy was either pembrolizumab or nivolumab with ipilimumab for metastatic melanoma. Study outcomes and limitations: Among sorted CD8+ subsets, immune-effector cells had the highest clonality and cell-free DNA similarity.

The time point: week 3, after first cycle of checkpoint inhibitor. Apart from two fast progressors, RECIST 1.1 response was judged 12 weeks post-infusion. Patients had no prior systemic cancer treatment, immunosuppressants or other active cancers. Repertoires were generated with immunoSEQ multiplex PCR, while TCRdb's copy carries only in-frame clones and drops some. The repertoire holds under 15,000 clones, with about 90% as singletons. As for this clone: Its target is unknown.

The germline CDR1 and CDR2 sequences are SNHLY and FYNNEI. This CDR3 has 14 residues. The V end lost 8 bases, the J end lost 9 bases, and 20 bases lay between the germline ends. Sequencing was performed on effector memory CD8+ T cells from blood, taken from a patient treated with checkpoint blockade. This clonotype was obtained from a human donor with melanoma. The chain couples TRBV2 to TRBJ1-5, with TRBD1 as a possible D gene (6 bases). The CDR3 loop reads CASRAGGRGGPQHF. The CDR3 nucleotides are TGTGCCAGCCGTGCGGGGGGGCGAGGGGGGCCCCAGCATTTT.